This T cell receptor beta chain was captured by sequencing in a study of shared clonotypes between healthy human individuals. Clones were sequenced by immunoSEQ multiplex PCR, and TCRdb holds only the in-frame ones, with some missing. Of around 320,000 clones listed, roughly 84% are singletons. The CDR3 has 16 amino acids. The germline V gene encodes CDR1 MNHNS and CDR2 SASEGT. V was clipped by 2 bases and J by 7 bases; unmatched bases: 8. This TCR was sampled from a man younger than 35 in good health. Specimen: memory CD8+ T cells sorted from blood. Subset of the sample: CD45RO+ cells pooled with CCR7-negative TemRA cells. The gene calls are TRBV6-1 and TRBJ2-1, with 10 bases aligning to TRBD1. CDR3 amino acids: CASSEFGGTGANEQFF. Written as DNA, the CDR3 is TGTGCCAGCAGTGAATTTGGAGGGACAGGGGCGAATGAGCAGTTCTTC.